This TCR beta chain appears in the sequencing data of a study of CD8+CD57+ T cells in acquired aplastic anemia. Study-level information: DNA from sorted CD4+ and CD8+ cells averaged around 3.5 ug. Points from the study as a whole: In common between the patients and the controls were more than 25 CD8+ CDR3 sequences.

As concerns this clonotype: Its matching antigen is unknown.

Genomic DNA provided the template from which TCR beta VDJ and CDR3 profiles were obtained. One entry per CDR3 protein, called by TCRdb with MiXCR from the reads. The data hold some 180,000 distinct CDR3 sequences, with roughly 63% observed a single time. Flow cytometry had shown expanded CD8+CD57+ cells in the patients chosen for sequencing. Every patient was diagnosed with severe acquired aplastic anemia. None of the patients had been given any therapy when their blood was sampled. The CDR3 is 14 residues long. Per germline, CDR1 ENHRY and CDR2 SYGVKD. V was clipped by 3 bases and J by 12 bases, with 15 bases between them.

The TCR comes from a human donor with aplastic anemia. The chain links TRBV10-3 to TRBJ2-6; perhaps TRBD1 as D (6 bases). Material: sorted CD4+, CD8+, or CD8+CD57+ T cells (not recorded which) from PBMCs. Here the CDR3 DNA reads TGTGCCATCAGTGAAGGGCAGGGGCGCCCCGTCCTGACTTTC. Residues: CAISEGQGRPVLTF.